This TCR beta chain emerged from a study of T cells in Graves' hyperthyroidism and ophthalmopathy. Amplified TCR beta CDR3 regions came from RNA transcripts. HTBI primers drove first-round RT-PCR of the TCR CDR3. TCRdb itself ran the multiplex PCR reads through MiXCR, one entry per CDR3 protein. The table records hundreds of thousands of distinct CDR3 sequences, roughly 13% of them present only once. When ophthalmopathy did not progress within 18 months, Graves' hyperthyroidism was considered stable. Diagnosis of hyperthyroidism was new in patients aged 18 to 65, and its duration was under 2 months. The CDR3 is made up of 14 amino acids. Germline V lookup: CDR1 SSHAT, CDR2 FNYEAQ (reference sequence). On this clonotype: A much larger clone is a single base away; this may be a read error.

Sequenced sample: blood. The TCR sequence derives from a woman in her twenties or thirties with Graves' hyperthyroidism. The chain employs TRBV7-7 and TRBJ2-3; D gene uncertain. CDR3 amino acids: CASSLAGSRDTQYF. As DNA, the CDR3 is TGTGCTAGCAGCTTAGCTGGCAGCAGAGATACGCAGTATTTT.